These 23 T cell receptor beta chains were sequenced from one sample in a study of blood T cell repertoires in COVID-19. TCRdb's copy holds only in-frame clones and misses some; the assay was immunoSEQ multiplex PCR. This table has some 50,000 clones, 75% to 95% appearing once. Sequencing used peripheral blood. The receptor set was obtained from a man aged 40-50 years with acute or convalescent COVID-19.

The table lists this clone with a few counts. The V and J genes are TRBV19 and TRBJ1-1; 10 nucleotides match TRBD1. This CDR3 comprises 15 residues. Germline CDR1 reads LNHDA; CDR2 reads SQIVND (reference sequence). Trimming at V came to 9 bases and at J to 5 bases, leaving 12 bases not matched to a gene. CDR3 region: CASFYGTGVRTEAFF. As DNA, the CDR3 is TGTGCCAGCTTTTACGGGACAGGGGTTCGGACTGAAGCTTTCTTT.

The chain joins TRBV11-2 to TRBJ2-1, with D possibly matching TRBD2 (6 bases). With 1 base removed from V and 8 bases from J, the gap between germline ends came to 15 bases. The CDR3 is 15 residues long. Per the germline V gene, CDR1 is SGHAT and CDR2 is FQNNGV. As DNA, the CDR3 is TGTGCCAGCAGCTTAGCGGCGGGAAAGATCGATGAGCAGTTCTTC. Residues: CASSLAAGKIDEQFF.

This sequence joins TRBV7-8 and TRBJ1-1; the D gene is possibly TRBD1 (6 bases). V was shortened by 5 bases and J by 1 base, with 8 bases between the two germline ends. CDR1 SGHVS and CDR2 FQNEAQ come from the germline V gene. The CDR3 loop spans 13 amino acids. The CDR3, as DNA: TGTGCCAGCAGCGAGGACAGGAACACTGAAGCTTTCTTT. Translated: CASSEDRNTEAFF.

The rearrangement links TRBV2 to TRBJ2-5; 8 nucleotides align to TRBD2. CDR3 length: 14 residues. Germline CDR1 is SNHLY and CDR2 is FYNNEI. V lost 7 bases, J lost 4 bases, and 8 bases stayed unmatched. CDR3 region: CASTPGREGETQYF. DNA of the CDR3: TGTGCCAGCACACCCGGACGGGAGGGAGAGACCCAGTACTTC.

This chain joins TRBV29-1 and TRBJ2-3; 9 nucleotides agree with TRBD2. V was clipped by 6 bases and J by 6 bases; unmatched bases: 7. CDR1 SQVTM and CDR2 ANQGSEA come from the germline V gene. This CDR3 spans 13 amino acids. The DNA for the CDR3 is TGCAGCGTGTCGGTAGCGGGGGCGGATACGCAGTATTTT. Translated: CSVSVAGADTQYF.

J is TRBJ1-1 and V is TRBV11-2; TRBD1 matches at 7 bases. The CDR3 is made up of 16 amino acids. The V gene's germline CDR1 is SGHAT and CDR2 FQNNGV. V shed 2 bases, J shed 4 bases, and the junction held 10 bases outside the gene matches. Written as DNA, the CDR3 is TGTGCCAGCAGCTTAATAAGGGGGCGTCCGGGCACTGAAGCTTTCTTT. It is translated as CASSLIRGRPGTEAFF. The full variable domain, its missing parts supplied by reference TRBV11-2 and TRBJ1-1, is EAGVAQSPRYKIIEKRQSVAFWCNPISGHATLYWYQQILGQGPKLLIQFQNNGVVDDSQLPKDRFSAERLKGVDSTLKIQPAKLEDSAVYLCASSLIRGRPGTEAFFGQGTRLTVV.

The V gene is TRBV5-1, the J gene TRBJ1-1, with D possibly TRBD1 on 5 matching bases. Germline-derived CDR1 and CDR2 are SGHRS and YFSETQ. V was shortened by 4 bases and J by 6 bases, with 16 bases between the two germline ends. CDR3 length: 14 residues. The CDR3 DNA sequence: TGCGCCAGCAGCATACCAACTCAGGGATCTGAAGCTTTCTTT. This gives the protein CASSIPTQGSEAFF. The variable domain in full, with the rest retrieved from reference TRBV5-1 and TRBJ1-1, is KAGVTQTPRYLIKTRGQQVTLSCSPISGHRSVSWYQQTPGQGLQFLFEYFSETQRNKGNFPGRFSGRQFSNSRSEMNVSTLELGDSALYLCASSIPTQGSEAFFGQGTRLTVV.

This chain connects TRBV29-1 to TRBJ2-1, with D maybe TRBD2 (5 bases). In germline, CDR1 is SQVTM, CDR2 ANQGSEA. The CDR3 length is 15 residues. V lost 0 bases and J lost 3, with 12 bases in between. CDR3 coding DNA: TGCAGCGTTGAAGATGATGGTAGCGTCTACAATGAGCAGTTCTTC. The encoded protein is CSVEDDGSVYNEQFF.

The chain has TRBV19 and TRBJ1-5; D might be TRBD1 (5 bases). Deletions cut 7 bases from V and 1 base from J, with 17 bases between. There are 16 residues in the CDR3. Germline V CDR1 and CDR2: LNHDA, SQIVND (reference sequence). The CDR3 is CASTKRQGRSNQPQHF. The CDR3 region has the DNA TGTGCCAGTACCAAAAGGCAGGGTCGAAGCAATCAGCCCCAGCATTTT.

The chain carries TRBV5-6 and TRBJ2-7; D is uncertain. Trimming pared 2 bases from V and 2 bases from J, leaving 8 bases between. CDR1 is SGHDT, CDR2 YYEEEE, per germline. The CDR3 is 13 residues long. CDR3: CASSFDTPYEQYF. In nucleotides, the CDR3 is TGTGCCAGCAGCTTTGACACTCCCTACGAGCAGTACTTC.

The chain uses TRBV6-5 and TRBJ2-7; 8 nucleotides match TRBD1. The CDR3 has 14 residues. V gave up 2 bases and J gave up 2 bases; unmatched junction bases: 2. From germline, CDR1 is MNHEY and CDR2 SVGAGI. This CDR3 is CASSYGTGTYEQYF. As DNA, the CDR3 is TGTGCCAGCAGTTACGGGACAGGAACCTACGAGCAGTACTTC.

This clone has only a few counts. J is TRBJ1-5 and V is TRBV19; TRBD1 agrees at 7 bases. Per germline, CDR1 LNHDA and CDR2 SQIVND (reference sequence). V lost 6 bases, J lost 3 bases, and 8 bases stayed unmatched. The CDR3 is 15 amino acids. The CDR3 region is CASRFRGTDNQPQHF. Here the CDR3 DNA reads TGTGCCAGTAGATTCAGAGGGACAGACAATCAGCCCCAGCATTTT. Full variable domain (rest looked up from reference TRBV19 and TRBJ1-5): DGGITQSPKYLFRKEGQNVTLSCEQNLNHDAMYWYRQDPGQGLRLIYYSQIVNDFQKGDIAEGYSVSREKKESFPLTVTSAQKNPTAFYLCASRFRGTDNQPQHFGDGTRLSIL.

The gene calls are TRBV4-2 and TRBJ2-7, with 8 bases identical to TRBD2. J was trimmed by 5 bases and V by 3 bases; bases with no gene match: 9. There are 15 residues in the CDR3. Germline loops: CDR1 LGHNA, CDR2 YNFKEQ. CDR3 sequence (DNA): TGTGCCAGCAGCCACCGAAGGGGACTAGATAACGAGCAGTACTTC. Protein sequence: CASSHRRGLDNEQYF.

The CDR3 region has the DNA TGTGCCAGCAGTTTATCGGGCGGGAGGATTTACAATGAGCAGTTCTTC. Its protein product is CASSLSGGRIYNEQFF. The gene calls are TRBV27 and TRBJ2-1, with 8 bases matching TRBD2. This CDR3 spans 16 amino acids. The junction had 5 bases not matched to a gene; V was cut back by 0 bases and J by 4 bases. In germline, CDR1 is MNHEY, CDR2 SMNVEV (reference sequence).

CDR3 coding DNA: TGTGCCAGCAGCTTAAAAATTGGCGGGAGGGTTAAGGAGACCCAGTACTTC. This codes for CASSLKIGGRVKETQYF. The chain couples TRBV7-2 to TRBJ2-5; the match to TRBD2 covers 9 bases. The J segment lost 5 bases and the V segment lost 2 bases, leaving 12 bases of the junction unmatched. CDR3 length: 17 residues. Germline loops: CDR1 SGHTA, CDR2 FQGNSA.

The rearrangement links TRBV11-1 to TRBJ2-7; D ambiguous. Germline values: CDR1 SGHAT, CDR2 FQDESV (reference sequence). The V and J ends lost 1 base and 2 bases respectively, with 6 bases between them. The CDR3 loop spans 13 amino acids. CDR3 DNA sequence: TGTGCCAGCAGCTTAGGTCGAGCCTACGAGCAGTACTTC. It specifies CASSLGRAYEQYF.

The chain couples TRBV10-3 to TRBJ1-2; D remains ambiguous. CDR3 length: 15 residues. The germline CDR1 and CDR2 sequences are ENHRY and SYGVKD. Trimming took 1 base from V and 0 from J, leaving 9 bases between them. The CDR3 DNA follows: TGTGCCATCAGTGAGTTTAACGCAGCTAACTATGGCTACACCTTC. This sequence encodes CAISEFNAANYGYTF.

The chain employs TRBV5-4 and TRBJ2-3; TRBD2 agrees at 11 bases. The germline V gene encodes CDR1 SGHNT and CDR2 YYREEE (reference sequence). The CDR3 covers 15 residues. V dropped 4 bases and J dropped 4; count of bases not matched to a gene: 5. The CDR3 DNA is TGTGCCAGCAGCAAACGGACTAGCGGGCCAGATACGCAGTATTTT. Translating gives CASSKRTSGPDTQYF.

The CDR3 here is CASSPLLGGSGELFF. Written as DNA, the CDR3 is TGTGCCAGCAGCCCGCTATTGGGGGGATCCGGGGAGCTGTTTTTT. The chain joins TRBV4-2 to TRBJ2-2; tentatively, D is TRBD2 (6 bases). Germline values: CDR1 LGHNA, CDR2 YNFKEQ. V lost 4 bases and J 6 bases, leaving 15 bases between the germline ends. The CDR3 length is 15 residues.

This chain joins TRBV6-2 or TRBV6-3 and TRBJ2-1, with a possible D match to TRBD1 (7 bases). The CDR3 is 17 residues long. Between the trimmed V and J ends, which lost 0 bases and 4 bases, there was a span of 16 bases. Germline loops: CDR1 MNHEY, CDR2 SVGEGT. The DNA for the CDR3 is TGTGCCAGCAGTTACTCCCCCCCAGGGGGGATTTACAATGAGCAGTTCTTC. Its translation is CASSYSPPGGIYNEQFF.

This chain connects TRBV28 to TRBJ1-3, with D unclear. V was shortened by 3 bases and J by 2 bases, with 14 bases between the two germline ends. Per the germline V gene, CDR1 is MDHEN and CDR2 is SYDVKM. The CDR3 consists of 16 residues. Here the CDR3 reads CASSLGGVRAGNTIYF. In DNA, the CDR3 is TGTGCCAGCAGTTTGGGAGGAGTGAGGGCTGGAAACACCATATATTTT.

The rearrangement links TRBV29-1 to TRBJ2-1; D might be TRBD2 (5 bases). The germline gives CDR1 SQVTM, CDR2 ANQGSEA. The V end lost 5 bases, the J end lost 4 bases, and 6 bases lay between the germline ends. The CDR3 runs 11 residues. CDR3 protein: CSVPGYNEQFF. CDR3 in DNA: TGCAGCGTTCCGGGGTACAATGAGCAGTTCTTC.

The V call is TRBV7-9, the J call TRBJ2-1; possibly TRBD1 for D (5 bases). The V gene lost 8 bases and the J gene lost 0 bases, with 14 bases spanning the gap. The CDR3 has 15 amino acids. Looked up from germline, CDR1 is SEHNR and CDR2 is FQNEAQ (reference sequence). This CDR3 is CASLKGSSSYNEQFF. DNA for the CDR3: TGTGCCAGCTTAAAGGGGTCTAGCTCCTACAATGAGCAGTTCTTC.